This TCR beta chain emerged from a study of T cell responses to AZD1222 COVID-19 vaccine. Whole-study findings and limits: Spike-specific TCR repertoires showed rising breadth and depth after two AZD1222 doses. Just six AZD1222 recipients were seropositive at baseline. Donors were chiefly white British, with a greater number of females, and clonal diversity was perhaps underestimated.

A remark on this clone: Its specificity is not known.

The CDR3 is made up of 13 amino acids. The V and J ends lost 3 bases and 3 bases respectively, with 8 bases between them. Looked up from germline, CDR1 is MGHRA and CDR2 is YSYEKL. Clones were sequenced by immunoSEQ multiplex PCR, and TCRdb holds only the in-frame ones, with some missing. The table records 150,000 to 250,000 clones, 90% to 95% of them present only once. Second-dose groups at about 4 or about 12 weeks were pooled. The sequence was collected from an adult who received the AZD1222 COVID-19 vaccine. This chain connects TRBV4-1 to TRBJ1-1; D is undetermined. Material: peripheral blood, obtained 28 days after the second AZD1222 dose. The CDR3 bases are TGCGCCAGCAGCCATCCTGGGGACACTGAAGCTTTCTTT. Protein sequence: CASSHPGDTEAFF.